Reported below is one T cell receptor beta chain. The antigen remains unidentified. This record belongs to a study of cytomegalovirus exposure and HLA in healthy donors. Produced via immunoSEQ multiplex PCR; TCRdb's table is partial and in-frame only. The table records about 120,000 clones, roughly 90% of them present only once. The V segment lost 3 bases and the J segment 1 base; nucleotides outside the gene matches: 6. Germline CDR1 and CDR2: SGHDT and YYEEEE. The CDR3 has 15 residues. Study findings and constraints: It was confirmed in vitro that three of the CMV-associated chains were specific for CMV antigens.

The rearrangement links TRBV5-6 to TRBJ2-5, with 7 bases that match TRBD1. The sequenced sample consisted of PBMCs. This TCR came from a woman in her late teens or twenties in good health and CMV-seronegative. CDR3 protein: CASSSSGTAQETQYF. The CDR3 DNA sequence: TGTGCCAGCAGCTCATCCGGGACAGCCCAAGAGACCCAGTACTTC.